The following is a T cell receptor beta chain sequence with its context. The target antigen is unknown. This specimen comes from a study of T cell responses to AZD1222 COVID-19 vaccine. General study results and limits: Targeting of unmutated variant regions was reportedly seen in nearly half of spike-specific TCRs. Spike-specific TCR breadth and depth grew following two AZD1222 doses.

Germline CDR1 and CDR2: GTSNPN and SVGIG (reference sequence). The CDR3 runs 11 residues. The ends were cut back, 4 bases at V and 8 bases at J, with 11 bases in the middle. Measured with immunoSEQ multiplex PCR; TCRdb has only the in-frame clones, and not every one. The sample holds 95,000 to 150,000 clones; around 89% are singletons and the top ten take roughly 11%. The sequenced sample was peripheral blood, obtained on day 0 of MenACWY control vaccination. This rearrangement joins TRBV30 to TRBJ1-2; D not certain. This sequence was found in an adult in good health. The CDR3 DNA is TGTGCCTGGACCAGCATAAGGGGCTACACCTTC. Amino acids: CAWTSIRGYTF.